The 26 T cell receptor beta chains below all came from one sample that was sequenced in a study of blood T cell repertoires in COVID-19 (dated by TCRdb to about 2020). Library prep was done by the immunoSEQ multiplex PCR assay. TCRdb re-hosts the immuneACCESS table, in-frame sequences only. Its copies lack some clones; in the studies checked, an unresolved V gene accounts for under half of them, and the cause for the rest is not known. The sample yields around 99,000 clones; about 78% were counted once. Together, the top ten hold approximately 8.9% of the sample. Sequences were obtained from peripheral blood. These receptors were collected from a man aged 50 or older who had recovered from COVID-19.

J is TRBJ2-7 and V is TRBV27; D is possibly TRBD1 (6 bases). V was cut by 4 bases and J by 5 bases, with 15 bases left in between. CDR3 length: 14 amino acids. CDR1 and CDR2 from the germline V gene are MNHEY and SMNVEV (reference sequence). CDR3 loop: CASSSKMDRDEQYF. The CDR3 DNA reads TGTGCCAGCAGTTCAAAAATGGACAGAGACGAGCAGTACTTC.

The chain recombines TRBV7-9 with TRBJ1-4, with a weak D call TRBD1 (5 bases). The germline V and J ends were trimmed by 8 bases and 3 bases, with 13 bases remaining between them. The CDR3 runs to 14 residues. CDR1 is SEHNR and CDR2 is FQNEAQ in the germline V gene (reference sequence). The CDR3 loop reads CASLPGTANEKLFF. Written as DNA, the CDR3 is TGTGCCAGCTTGCCTGGGACTGCTAATGAAAAACTGTTTTTT. Using reference TRBV7-9 and TRBJ1-4 for the parts outside the CDR3, the full variable domain is DTGVSQNPRHKITKRGQNVTFRCDPISEHNRLYWYRQTLGQGPEFLTYFQNEAQLEKSRLLSDRFSAERPKGSFSTLEIQRTEQGDSAMYLCASLPGTANEKLFFGSGTQLSVL.

CDR3 DNA: TGTGCCAGCAGTGACTCTATTACTCCGGGAGAGGAGCAGTACTTC. As protein: CASSDSITPGEEQYF. V usage is TRBV6-4 and J usage is TRBJ2-7; D might be TRBD2 (6 bases). The CDR3 runs to 15 residues. CDR1 and CDR2 from the germline V gene are MRHNA and SNTAGT. V was shortened by 0 bases and J by 7 bases, with 16 bases between the two germline ends.

The genes are TRBV7-2 and TRBJ1-2; TRBD1 is a possible D gene (5 bases). Trimming stripped 0 bases from V and 3 bases from J, with 5 bases between. CDR3 length: 13 residues. CDR1 and CDR2 from the germline V gene are SGHTA and FQGNSA. The CDR3 spells CASSLAGDYGYTF. The DNA for the CDR3 is TGTGCCAGCAGCTTAGCAGGGGACTATGGCTACACCTTC.

The rearrangement uses TRBV5-4 and TRBJ2-5, with 10 bases identical to TRBD2. Germline CDR1 and CDR2: SGHNT and YYREEE (reference sequence). There are 15 residues in the CDR3. J was trimmed by 5 bases and V by 5 bases; bases with no gene match: 9. In DNA, the CDR3 is TGTGCCAGCAGTTTGAGCGGGGGGGCCGGGGAGACCCAGTACTTC. Translated: CASSLSGGAGETQYF.

In its sample, this clone was seen a few times. The chain carries TRBV2 and TRBJ2-1; 12 bases are shared with TRBD2. CDR3 length: 13 amino acids. Germline lookup yields CDR1 SNHLY and CDR2 FYNNEI. V was clipped by 6 bases and J by 10 bases; unmatched bases: 4. The CDR3 here is CASRSGLAGEQFF. In nucleotides, the CDR3 is TGTGCCAGCAGATCCGGACTAGCGGGGGAGCAGTTCTTC.

The chain has TRBV27 and TRBJ1-2, with 7 nucleotides matching TRBD1. The CDR3 loop spans 13 amino acids. The junction had 3 bases not matched to a gene; V was cut back by 6 bases and J by 2 bases. Germline CDR1 reads MNHEY; CDR2 reads SMNVEV (reference sequence). This CDR3 is CASSPDRNYGYTF. The DNA for the CDR3 is TGTGCCAGCAGCCCGGACAGGAACTATGGCTACACCTTC.

V usage is TRBV7-2 and J usage is TRBJ1-5; D call uncertain. Germline assignment: CDR1 SGHTA and CDR2 FQGNSA. V lost 3 bases, J lost 4 bases, and 7 bases lay in between. The CDR3 is made up of 13 amino acids. The CDR3 DNA reads TGTGCCAGCAGCTTTTCCCAAAATCAGCCCCAGCATTTT. Its protein is CASSFSQNQPQHF. Combining the CDR3 with reference TRBV7-2 and TRBJ1-5 gives the whole variable domain GAGVSQSPSNKVTEKGKDVELRCDPISGHTALYWYRQSLGQGLEFLIYFQGNSAPDKSGLPSDRFSAERTGGSVSTLTIQRTQQEDSAVYLCASSFSQNQPQHFGDGTRLSIL.

This rearrangement joins TRBV15 to TRBJ1-1, with TRBD1 as a possible D gene (6 bases). The CDR3 covers 15 residues. Germline V lookup: CDR1 LNHNV, CDR2 YYDKDF (reference sequence). Deletions cut 0 bases from V and 4 bases from J, with 12 bases between. CDR3 DNA sequence: TGTGCCACCAGCAGAGAGCGTGGGGGGGCCACTGAAGCTTTCTTT. Protein: CATSRERGGATEAFF. Based on the CDR3 plus reference TRBV15 and TRBJ1-1, the full variable domain is DAMVIQNPRYQVTQFGKPVTLSCSQTLNHNVMYWYQQKSSQAPKLLFHYYDKDFNNEADTPDNFQSRRPNTSFCFLDIRSPGLGDTAMYLCATSRERGGATEAFFGQGTRLTVV.

The chain uses TRBV5-1 and TRBJ2-3, with unresolved D. With 0 bases removed from V and 2 bases from J, the gap between germline ends came to 10 bases. Looked up from germline, CDR1 is SGHRS and CDR2 is YFSETQ. The CDR3 runs to 15 residues. The CDR3 spells CASSLGHVDTDTQYF. In nucleotides, the CDR3 is TGCGCCAGCAGCTTGGGACACGTCGACACAGATACGCAGTATTTT.

The V gene is TRBV6-5, the J gene TRBJ1-1; TRBD1 might be the D (5 bases). CDR3 size: 14 residues. Germline CDR1 MNHEY, CDR2 SVGAGI. The V gene lost 7 bases and the J gene lost 3 bases, with 15 bases spanning the gap. DNA of the CDR3: TGTGCCAGCAATAACCGGGGGGGGGACACTGAAGCTTTCTTT. Encoded protein: CASNNRGGDTEAFF.

This chain links TRBV25-1 with TRBJ1-1, with 9 positions matching TRBD1. CDR1 MGHDK and CDR2 SYGVNS come from the germline V gene. Trimming removed 3 bases from V and 1 base from J; junction bases left unmatched: 3. This CDR3 region has 15 residues. CDR3 DNA sequence: TGTGCCAGCAGTGATCCGGGACAGGGGAACACTGAAGCTTTCTTT. It codes for CASSDPGQGNTEAFF. The whole variable domain, remainder taken from reference TRBV25-1 and TRBJ1-1, is EADIYQTPRYLVIGTGKKITLECSQTMGHDKMYWYQQDPGMELHLIHYSYGVNSTEKGDLSSESTVSRIRTEHFPLTLESARPSHTSQYLCASSDPGQGNTEAFFGQGTRLTVV.

The chain recombines TRBV5-1 with TRBJ1-3; TRBD1 agrees at 7 bases. CDR3 length: 15 residues. V gave up 0 bases and J gave up 4 bases; unmatched junction bases: 4. CDR1 SGHRS and CDR2 YFSETQ come from the germline V gene. The CDR3 DNA reads as TGCGCCAGCAGCTTGGAGGGGGCAGGGGGAAACACCATATATTTT. It translates to CASSLEGAGGNTIYF. Full variable domain (missing parts from reference TRBV5-1 and TRBJ1-3): KAGVTQTPRYLIKTRGQQVTLSCSPISGHRSVSWYQQTPGQGLQFLFEYFSETQRNKGNFPGRFSGRQFSNSRSEMNVSTLELGDSALYLCASSLEGAGGNTIYFGEGSWLTVV.

The genes are TRBV5-4 and TRBJ1-2; 8 bases line up with TRBD1. The germline V gene has CDR1 SGHNT and CDR2 YYREEE (reference sequence). This CDR3 contains 15 residues. The J segment lost 4 bases and the V segment lost 4 bases, leaving 9 bases of the junction unmatched. DNA of the CDR3: TGTGCCAGCAGCCTACGGACAGGGCAGGTCTATGGCTACACCTTC. Residues: CASSLRTGQVYGYTF. Together with reference TRBV5-4 and TRBJ1-2, the CDR3 gives the full variable domain: ETGVTQSPTHLIKTRGQQVTLRCSSQSGHNTVSWYQQALGQGPQFIFQYYREEENGRGNFPPRFSGLQFPNYSSELNVNALELDDSALYLCASSLRTGQVYGYTFGSGTRLTVV.

This clone was counted only a few times. The CDR3 reads CAWSARRQGSNYGYTF. CDR3 DNA sequence: TGTGCCTGGAGCGCCAGACGGCAGGGGAGTAACTATGGCTACACCTTC. The rearrangement joins TRBV30 to TRBJ1-2; maybe TRBD1 (6 bases). CDR1 and CDR2 from the germline V gene are GTSNPN and SVGIG (reference sequence). CDR3 length: 16 amino acids. Trimming took 3 bases from V and 1 from J, leaving 18 bases between them. The full variable domain, in which reference TRBV30 and TRBJ1-2 provide the parts outside the CDR3, is SQTIHQWPATLVQPVGSPLSLECTVEGTSNPNLYWYRQAAGRGLQLLFYSVGIGQISSEVPQNLSASRPQDRQFILSSKKLLLSDSGFYLCAWSARRQGSNYGYTFGSGTRLTVV.

The chain combines TRBV29-1 with TRBJ1-4; no reliable D call. CDR1 SQVTM and CDR2 ANQGSEA come from the germline V gene. Trimming left V 6 bases short and J 4 bases short, with 15 bases between. This CDR3 has 14 amino acids. The CDR3, as DNA: TGCAGCGTCGGTGACATTCCTTATAATGAAAAACTGTTTTTT. Amino acid sequence: CSVGDIPYNEKLFF.

V gene TRBV6-2 or TRBV6-3 combines with J gene TRBJ2-1; 9 bases fit TRBD1. V gave up 5 bases and J gave up 8 bases; unmatched junction bases: 7. This CDR3 comprises 14 residues. Germline loops: CDR1 MNHEY, CDR2 SVGEGT. The CDR3 here is CASSSWTGVYEQFF. In nucleotides, the CDR3 is TGTGCCAGCAGTAGTTGGACAGGGGTATATGAGCAGTTCTTC.

The chain carries TRBV7-6 and TRBJ1-6, with 11 bases lining up with TRBD1. J gave up 3 bases and V 4 bases, and 2 bases lay outside the gene matches. The CDR3 sequence is 16 residues long. The germline V gene encodes CDR1 SGHVS and CDR2 FNYEAQ. CDR3 sequence: CASSYGTGGYNSPLHF. In DNA form, the CDR3 reads TGTGCCAGCAGCTATGGGACAGGGGGCTATAATTCACCCCTCCACTTT.

In this sample, this clone turned up a few times. This chain uses TRBV7-2 with TRBJ1-5; D possibly corresponds to TRBD1 (6 bases). V lost 5 bases and J lost 5, with 22 bases in between. This CDR3 is built from 17 residues. The V gene's germline CDR1 is SGHTA and CDR2 FQGNSA. CDR3 in amino acids: CASSPRGINRAHQPQHF. As DNA, the CDR3 is TGTGCCAGCAGCCCTCGAGGGATCAACAGGGCTCATCAGCCCCAGCATTTT.

The CDR3 reads CASKTDYNEQFF. As DNA, the CDR3 is TGTGCCAGCAAGACAGACTACAATGAGCAGTTCTTC. The chain has TRBV2 and TRBJ2-1, with a tentative D call TRBD1 (5 bases). Trimming removed 7 bases from V and 3 bases from J, with 7 bases in between. Germline V lookup: CDR1 SNHLY, CDR2 FYNNEI. There are 12 residues in the CDR3.

The chain is built from TRBV4-2 and TRBJ1-5; D not certain. The CDR3 extends over 15 amino acids. Germline V gives CDR1 LGHNA, CDR2 YNFKEQ. With 1 base removed from V and 3 bases from J, the gap between germline ends came to 10 bases. The CDR3 is CASSQGAGDNQPQHF. The CDR3, as DNA: TGTGCCAGCAGCCAAGGTGCCGGTGACAATCAGCCCCAGCATTTT.

This chain joins TRBV15 and TRBJ1-1, with a tentative D call TRBD1 (5 bases). The germline V and J ends were trimmed by 1 base and 5 bases, with 8 bases remaining between them. The CDR3 is made up of 13 amino acids. Germline CDR1 LNHNV, CDR2 YYDKDF (reference sequence). The CDR3, as DNA: TGTGCCACCAGCAGAGCCGGGGGGACTGAAGCTTTCTTT. Protein sequence: CATSRAGGTEAFF. Using reference TRBV15 and TRBJ1-1 for the parts outside the CDR3, the full variable domain is DAMVIQNPRYQVTQFGKPVTLSCSQTLNHNVMYWYQQKSSQAPKLLFHYYDKDFNNEADTPDNFQSRRPNTSFCFLDIRSPGLGDTAMYLCATSRAGGTEAFFGQGTRLTVV.

In its sample, this clone ranks as medium-sized. V gene TRBV6-2 or TRBV6-3 combines with J gene TRBJ1-1; 9 nucleotides align to TRBD1. The germline gives CDR1 MNHEY, CDR2 SVGEGT. Trimming at V came to 2 bases and at J to 10 bases, leaving 8 bases not matched to a gene. The CDR3 spans 14 residues. The CDR3 nucleotides are TGTGCCAGCAGTTACAGGGGACAGGGATATGTAGCTTTCTTT. Amino acids: CASSYRGQGYVAFF.

In this sample, this clone turned up a few times. The CDR3 DNA follows: TGTGCCAGCAGACTTAGCGGGGTAAACACCGGGGAGCTGTTTTTT. It is translated as CASRLSGVNTGELFF. The V call is TRBV7-2, the J call TRBJ2-2; 8 nucleotides agree with TRBD2. The length of the CDR3 is 15 residues. Germline CDR1 SGHTA, CDR2 FQGNSA. Trimming took 6 bases from V and 2 from J; bases not matched to a gene: 5.

The chain employs TRBV5-4 and TRBJ1-6; a possible D gene is TRBD1 (5 bases). Germline loops: CDR1 SGHNT, CDR2 YYREEE (reference sequence). The CDR3 is 16 amino acids. V was trimmed by 0 bases and J by 9 bases, leaving 16 bases between them. CDR3 residues: CASSLEGQGLSSPLHF. DNA of the CDR3: TGTGCCAGCAGCTTGGAGGGCCAGGGCTTAAGTTCACCCCTCCACTTT.

The V gene is TRBV9, the J gene TRBJ2-7; D may be TRBD2 (5 bases). V lost 1 base, J lost 4 bases, and 9 bases lay in between. Looked up from germline, CDR1 is SGDLS and CDR2 is YYNGEE. This CDR3 spans 13 amino acids. The CDR3 sequence: CASSVLEGYEQYF. The CDR3 coding sequence is TGTGCCAGCAGCGTACTTGAGGGTTACGAGCAGTACTTC.